This TCR beta chain was observed in a study of blood T cell repertoires in COVID-19. The authors' processing: It was from reference gene primer amplification that nucleated cell counts were estimated. TCRdb keeps only in-frame clones here, not all; method: immunoSEQ multiplex PCR. V, J and clone size are those of that table, while D and trimming were read from the DNA. Of hundreds of thousands of clones listed, 88% are singletons. V was cut by 2 bases and J by 4 bases, with 9 bases left in between. Germline loops: CDR1 LNHDA, CDR2 SQIVND (reference sequence). The CDR3 sequence is 13 residues long. The J gene is TRBJ2-7, the V gene TRBV19; TRBD1 is a possible D gene (5 bases). The clonotype comes from a woman aged 25 to 39 who had recovered from COVID-19. The specimen was peripheral blood. The CDR3 DNA reads as TGTGCCAGTAGTATAATCTACAGGTACGAGCAGTACTTC. Its protein product is CASSIIYRYEQYF.